A selection of T cell receptor beta chains follows, all from one sample in a study of cytomegalovirus exposure and HLA in healthy donors. TCRdb's table, derived via immunoSEQ multiplex PCR, lists solely in-frame clones and lacks some. The sample shows some 140,000 clones, 60% to 85% of them seen only once. The specimen was PBMCs. Receptor source: a woman between 40 and 55 years old in good health and CMV-seronegative. Each CDR3 is given with its conserved first and last residue. D genes are given only for firm matches. Some rows have no size entry. The others give once, few or many, or a class for an expanded clone.

D,V,size,J,CDR3,DNA
TRBD1,TRBV5-8,few,TRBJ1-1,CASSSTGYGNEAFF,TGTGCCAGCAGCTCGACAGGGTACGGTAATGAAGCTTTCTTT
NA,TRBV30,NA,TRBJ1-4,CASTSGGRSEKLFF,TGTGCCTCCACCTCGGGGGGGCGAAGTGAAAAACTGTTTTTT
TRBD1,TRBV29-1,few,TRBJ2-3,CSVKQGSSGTDTQYF,TGCAGCGTCAAACAGGGGAGCTCGGGGACAGATACGCAGTATTTT
NA,TRBV5-8,NA,TRBJ2-7,CASSLGHIYEQYF,TGTGCCAGCAGCTTAGGACATATCTACGAGCAGTACTTC
NA,TRBV27,NA,TRBJ1-2,CASGTNGEGYTF,TGTGCCAGCGGAACGAACGGAGAGGGCTACACCTTC
TRBD2,TRBV9,NA,TRBJ2-2,CASRGTSSGELFF,TGTGCCAGCAGGGGGACTAGCTCCGGGGAGCTGTTTTTT
NA,TRBV9,NA,TRBJ1-1,CASSPGKLKDTEAFF,TGTGCCAGCAGCCCCGGGAAACTTAAGGACACTGAAGCTTTCTTT
TRBD2,TRBV7-2,NA,TRBJ2-7,CASSRLAPSEQYF,TGTGCCAGCAGCCGACTAGCCCCATCCGAGCAGTACTTC
NA,TRBV6-6,NA,TRBJ2-3,CASSYTRGTDTQYF,TGTGCCAGCAGTTATACCAGGGGCACAGATACGCAGTATTTT
TRBD2,TRBV5-1,NA,TRBJ2-2,CASSLFRGGANTGELFF,TGCGCCAGCAGCTTGTTCCGCGGGGGGGCCAACACCGGGGAGCTGTTTTTT
TRBD2,TRBV28,NA,TRBJ2-7,CATGSLAGVYEQYF,TGTGCCACGGGGAGCCTAGCGGGAGTTTACGAGCAGTACTTC
TRBD2,TRBV18,NA,TRBJ2-7,CASSGLAGFEQYF,TGTGCCAGCTCAGGGCTAGCGGGTTTCGAGCAGTACTTC
NA,TRBV6-4,once,TRBJ1-4,CASSDSFWVTGPLNEKLFF,TGTGCCAGCAGTGACTCTTTTTGGGTGACAGGCCCCCTTAATGAAAAACTGTTTTTT
NA,TRBV11-2,few,TRBJ1-1,CASSLGINTEAFF,TGTGCCAGCAGCCTGGGCATCAACACTGAAGCTTTCTTT
NA,TRBV5-6,few,TRBJ1-6,CASSLGPVHNSPLHF,TGTGCCAGCAGCCTGGGGCCCGTTCATAATTCACCCCTCCACTTT
NA,TRBV2,NA,TRBJ1-2,CASSEAQGNYGYTF,TGTGCCAGCAGTGAAGCCCAGGGGAACTATGGCTACACCTTC